A selection of T cell receptor beta chains follows, all from one sample in a study of technical replicates of blood from several donors. Sequencing was performed with immunoSEQ multiplex PCR; in TCRdb, only in-frame clones are kept and a portion is missing. The sample carries 17,000 or so clones, about nine tenths recorded once. The sample consisted of PBMCs. These receptor sequences come from a human donor in good health. CDR3s include the opening cysteine and the closing phenylalanine or tryptophan. A D gene is named only where the DNA matches it firmly. The size entry is marked missing in some rows and otherwise reads once, few, many or a size class.

v_call	d_call	clone_size	j_call	cdr3_nt	cdr3_aa
TRBV28	NA	few	TRBJ1-2	TGTGGCACCCAAAGCTCGACTAACTATGGCTACACCTTC	CGTQSSTNYGYTF
TRBV7-3	TRBD1	NA	TRBJ2-6	TGTGCCAGCAGCCCAGGGGGCGCTGGGGCCAACGTCCTGACTTTC	CASSPGGAGANVLTF
TRBV2	TRBD1	NA	TRBJ1-4	TGTGCCAGTCAACAGGGGGCTAATGAAAAACTGTTTTTT	CASQQGANEKLFF
TRBV29-1	NA	NA	TRBJ1-2	TGCAGCGTTGAAGGGGGCGGCTATGGCTACACCTTC	CSVEGGGYGYTF
TRBV5-1	TRBD2	NA	TRBJ2-1	TGCGCCAGCAGCCCTAGCGGAGGGTACAATGAGCAGTTCTTC	CASSPSGGYNEQFF
TRBV7-6	NA	NA	TRBJ2-6	TGTGCCAGCAGCTTAAGTGGGGCACGGATCTCTGGGGCCAACGTCCTGACTTTC	CASSLSGARISGANVLTF
TRBV2	TRBD1	NA	TRBJ2-3	TGTGCCAGCACTTTCGGACAGGCGGGCACAGATACGCAGTATTTT	CASTFGQAGTDTQYF
TRBV19	NA	NA	TRBJ1-5	TGTGCCAGTAGGAACAGGGAAATTGAGCCCCAGCATTTT	CASRNREIEPQHF
TRBV10-3	NA	NA	TRBJ2-1	TGTGCCGCGCGCCGGACACTTACTTACAATGAGCAGTTCTTC	CAARRTLTYNEQFF
TRBV19	NA	NA	TRBJ2-2	TGTGCCAGTAAAGGAAGCGGTACCGGGGAGCTGTTTTTT	CASKGSGTGELFF
TRBV4-1	TRBD2	NA	TRBJ2-7	TGCGCCAGCAGCCAAGGGGAGGGGCGTTACGAGCAGTACTTC	CASSQGEGRYEQYF
TRBV9	TRBD2	NA	TRBJ2-6	TGTGCCAGCAGCGAGGGACTAGCGGCTGTTCGGGCCAACGTCCTGACTTTC	CASSEGLAAVRANVLTF
TRBV28	TRBD1	once	TRBJ1-5	TGTGCCAGCAGTCTAGAGGACAGGGGGGATCAGCCCCAGCATTTT	CASSLEDRGDQPQHF
TRBV6-4	TRBD2	NA	TRBJ2-1	TGTGCCAGCAGTGACTCGACTAGCGGGAGCAATGAGCAGTTCTTC	CASSDSTSGSNEQFF
TRBV2	TRBD1	NA	TRBJ1-5	TGTGCCAGCAGTGAGATGACAGGGCAAAGGTACTCCCAGCCCCAGCATTTT	CASSEMTGQRYSQPQHF
TRBV28	TRBD1	NA	TRBJ1-5	TGTGCCAGCACTCGGACAGGGGACCCCTATAGCAATCAGCCCCAGCATTTT	CASTRTGDPYSNQPQHF
TRBV7-9	NA	NA	TRBJ2-2	TGTGCCAGCAGCTTAGCGGGAGGGAACACCGGGGAGCTGTTTTTT	CASSLAGGNTGELFF
TRBV18	TRBD2	NA	TRBJ2-5	TGTGCCAGCTCACCAGGGACTAAAGAGACCCAGTACTTC	CASSPGTKETQYF
TRBV18	TRBD1	NA	TRBJ1-2	TGTGCCAGCTCACCATCACGGGACAGCTATGGCTACACCTTC	CASSPSRDSYGYTF
TRBV5-1	TRBD2	NA	TRBJ2-7	TGCGCCAGCAGCTTGGGGGCTAGCGGGACCAGTTCCTACGAGCAGTACTTC	CASSLGASGTSSYEQYF
TRBV12-2	NA	NA	TRBJ1-4	TGTGCAAGTCGCTTAAGGGCAGGGGTGAGTGAAAAACTGTTTTTT	CASRLRAGVSEKLFF
TRBV19	NA	NA	TRBJ2-1	TGTGCCAGTTCCAAGCGGGCCGGCGATGAGCAGTTCTTC	CASSKRAGDEQFF
TRBV30	NA	NA	TRBJ2-6	TGTGCGCTAAGCTCTGGGGCCAACGTCCTGACTTTC	CALSSGANVLTF
TRBV6-1	NA	NA	TRBJ1-1	TGTGCCAGCAGTTACGCGGATGAAGCTTTCTTT	CASSYADEAFF
TRBV11-3	NA	NA	TRBJ2-1	TGTGCCAGCAGCTTGATGTCAGGGACTCAGAATGAGCAGTTCTTC	CASSLMSGTQNEQFF
TRBV28	TRBD1	NA	TRBJ2-2	TGTGCCAGCAGTACCTCGGGACAGGGATACACCGGGGAGCTGTTTTTT	CASSTSGQGYTGELFF
TRBV5-1	NA	NA	TRBJ1-3	TGCGCCAGCAGCTTGGATGGCCGCACCTCTGGAAACACCATATATTTT	CASSLDGRTSGNTIYF
TRBV19	TRBD1	NA	TRBJ2-3	TGTGCCAGTACCAACGGATGGACAGGGGCAGATACGCAGTATTTT	CASTNGWTGADTQYF
TRBV6-4	NA	NA	TRBJ2-3	TGTGCCAGCAGTGAAGAGGGAGCGGGTACGCAGTATTTT	CASSEEGAGTQYF
TRBV7-9	NA	once	TRBJ1-1	TGTGCCAGCAGCCGCGGGCCCCTTAGGACGAACACTGAAGCTTTCTTT	CASSRGPLRTNTEAFF
TRBV27	TRBD2	medium-sized	TRBJ2-1	TGTGCCAGCAGTTCTACTAGCGCGGGTGAGCAGTTCTTC	CASSSTSAGEQFF
TRBV5-1	NA	NA	TRBJ2-2	TGCGCCAGCAGCTTCCTTACGCGGAACACCGGGGAGCTGTTTTTT	CASSFLTRNTGELFF
TRBV5-4	NA	NA	TRBJ1-2	TGTGCCAGCAGCCCGTGGACCCGGGGAAATGGCTACACCTTC	CASSPWTRGNGYTF
TRBV5-1	NA	NA	TRBJ2-7	TGCGCCAGCAGCTTATGGACAGAGGCCCACGAGCAGTACTTC	CASSLWTEAHEQYF
TRBV5-1	NA	NA	TRBJ2-5	TGCGCCAGCAGCGATAGGGGTACCCAAGAGACCCAGTACTTC	CASSDRGTQETQYF
TRBV20-1	NA	NA	TRBJ2-1	TGCAGTGCTAGAGGACTAAATGAGCAGTTCTTC	CSARGLNEQFF
TRBV5-1	NA	NA	TRBJ2-2	TGCGCCAGCAGCTTGGCCGGGGGAAACACCGGGGAGCTGTTTTTT	CASSLAGGNTGELFF
TRBV28	NA	NA	TRBJ2-7	TGTGCCAGCAGTCCGCCGGATGGGCTAATATCCTACGAGCAGTACTTC	CASSPPDGLISYEQYF
TRBV4-2	NA	NA	TRBJ2-7	TGTGCCAGCAGCCAAGTCGCCACAGGCCCCTACGAGCAGTACTTC	CASSQVATGPYEQYF
TRBV6-6	TRBD1	NA	TRBJ1-2	TGTGCCAGCAGTTACGGACAGGGGGCGGGCTATGGCTACACCTTC	CASSYGQGAGYGYTF
TRBV11-2	TRBD2	NA	TRBJ2-5	TGTGCCAGCAGCTTTAGGGACTATCAAGAGACCCAGTACTTC	CASSFRDYQETQYF
TRBV5-5	TRBD1	NA	TRBJ1-5	TGTGCCAGCAGCCCAGGGACAGTTAGCAATCAGCCCCAGCATTTT	CASSPGTVSNQPQHF
TRBV7-7	TRBD1	NA	TRBJ2-1	TGTGCCAGCAGCCCCACCCAGGGGGTCTCCAATGAGCAGTTCTTC	CASSPTQGVSNEQFF